Listed below are T cell receptor beta chains from one sample, sequenced in a study of blood T cell dynamics during melanoma immunotherapy. Some clones are missing from TCRdb's copy, which holds only in-frame ones; the method was immunoSEQ multiplex PCR. The sample records 10,000 to 13,000 clones, roughly 88% being singletons. Sequenced here: blood, sampled from a patient treated with checkpoint blockade. The receptors here all came from a human donor with melanoma. Both conserved end residues are part of each CDR3. The order of the fields is J gene, D gene, clone size, V gene, CDR3 protein, CDR3 DNA. D genes are given only for firm matches. Size tells how often a clone was seen (once, few, many) or the class of an expanded clone, and some rows leave it out.

>TRBJ2-1|TRBD2|-|TRBV6-1
CASVLRGLAGGVFF
TGTGCCAGCGTACTTAGGGGACTAGCGGGGGGAGTGTTCTTC
>TRBJ1-4|TRBD1|-|TRBV6-1
CASSRDRVNEKLFF
TGTGCCAGCAGTCGGGACAGGGTCAATGAAAAACTGTTTTTT
>TRBJ1-2|-|-|TRBV18
CASSPPGSPYGYTF
TGTGCCAGCTCACCACCAGGGTCCCCGTATGGCTACACCTTC
>TRBJ1-5|-|-|TRBV7-2
CASSLREINQPQHF
TGTGCCAGCAGCCTCCGGGAGATCAATCAGCCCCAGCATTTT
>TRBJ2-2|-|-|TRBV7-7
CAGARSNTGELFF
TGTGCTGGGGCCCGATCGAACACCGGGGAGCTGTTTTTT
>TRBJ1-1|-|-|TRBV10-3
CAISGRQENTEAFF
TGTGCCATCAGTGGGCGGCAGGAGAACACTGAAGCTTTCTTT
>TRBJ2-7|TRBD2|-|TRBV11-2
CASSLAGGNTQYF
TGTGCCAGCAGTTTAGCGGGGGGGAATACGCAGTACTTC
>TRBJ2-2|TRBD2|-|TRBV19
CASTLGLAGGRNTGELFF
TGTGCCAGTACCTTGGGACTAGCGGGGGGGCGAAACACCGGGGAGCTGTTTTTT
>TRBJ1-1|-|-|TRBV9
CASSFGLNTEAFF
TGTGCCAGCAGCTTCGGATTGAACACTGAAGCTTTCTTT
>TRBJ1-1|-|once|TRBV4-2
CASSQMEGENTEAFF
TGTGCCAGCAGCCAAATGGAGGGGGAGAACACTGAAGCTTTCTTT
>TRBJ1-3|-|-|TRBV5-1
CASSLDQRNTIYF
TGCGCCAGCAGCTTGGACCAGCGGAACACCATATATTTT
>TRBJ2-1|-|once|TRBV5-6
CASSAPYNEQFF
TGTGCCAGCAGCGCCCCCTACAATGAGCAGTTCTTC
>TRBJ2-7|-|-|TRBV7-2
CASKGGGTQAYEQYF
TGTGCCAGCAAAGGGGGGGGGACGCAAGCCTACGAGCAGTACTTC
>TRBJ2-2|TRBD1|-|TRBV29-1
CSGRTGGAGELFF
TGCAGCGGGCGGACAGGGGGTGCCGGGGAGCTGTTTTTT
>TRBJ1-6|-|-|TRBV7-6
CASTLGAGSRNSPLHF
TGTGCCAGCACCTTAGGGGCAGGGTCCCGAAATTCACCCCTCCACTTT
>TRBJ2-5|TRBD2|few|TRBV9
CASSRAGGMAETQYF
TGTGCCAGCAGCCGGGCGGGGGGCATGGCGGAGACCCAGTACTTC
>TRBJ1-6|-|-|TRBV6-1
CASSEAIFLGLSSPLHF
TGTGCCAGCAGTGAAGCGATTTTTTTGGGGTTAAGTTCACCCCTCCACTTT
>TRBJ2-1|-|-|TRBV30
CAWSVGGSLVEQFF
TGTGCCTGGAGTGTTGGGGGATCATTAGTGGAGCAGTTCTTC
>TRBJ1-2|-|few|TRBV6-5
CASSYSTRVGDGYTF
TGTGCCAGCAGTTACTCGACCAGGGTCGGGGATGGCTACACCTTC
>TRBJ2-5|TRBD1|-|TRBV6-5
CASSYTGGTVQTQYF
TGTGCCAGCAGTTACACAGGGGGCACCGTGCAGACCCAGTACTTC
>TRBJ2-2|-|-|TRBV5-1
CASSLVGATGELFF
TGCGCCAGCAGCTTGGTGGGGGCCACCGGGGAGCTGTTTTTT
>TRBJ2-7|-|-|TRBV29-1
CSVGYLGEQYF
TGCAGCGTGGGGTATTTAGGCGAGCAGTACTTC
>TRBJ2-5|-|once|TRBV7-6
CASSLAVGEETQYF
TGTGCCAGCAGCTTAGCGGTGGGGGAAGAGACCCAGTACTTC
>TRBJ2-2|-|-|TRBV30
CAWSVGLAHTGELFF
TGTGCCTGGAGTGTAGGGCTAGCGCACACCGGGGAGCTGTTTTTT
>TRBJ2-7|TRBD1|-|TRBV5-1
CASRTGTGGAEQYF
TGCGCCAGCAGGACCGGGACAGGGGGCGCCGAGCAGTACTTC
>TRBJ2-5|TRBD1|-|TRBV7-9
CASSIWDSPGETQYF
TGTGCCAGCAGCATATGGGACAGTCCGGGTGAGACCCAGTACTTC
>TRBJ2-2|-|-|TRBV6-1
CASSASHGELFF
TGTGCCAGCAGTGCTAGCCACGGGGAGCTGTTTTTT
>TRBJ1-2|-|-|TRBV9
CASGSGGGYGYTF
TGTGCCAGCGGCTCTGGGGGGGGCTATGGCTACACCTTC
>TRBJ2-3|-|-|TRBV2
CAGRQGSGDTQYF
TGTGCCGGGAGGCAGGGGAGTGGCGATACGCAGTATTTT
>TRBJ2-7|-|-|TRBV5-6
CASSLYGNPYEQYF
TGTGCCAGCAGCTTGTACGGAAATCCCTACGAGCAGTACTTC
>TRBJ2-5|-|-|TRBV6-1
CASKLAPTRETQYF
TGTGCCAGCAAACTCGCCCCTACTCGGGAGACCCAGTACTTC
>TRBJ2-1|-|-|TRBV14
CASSQGVGQQFF
TGTGCCAGCAGCCAAGGGGTGGGACAGCAGTTCTTC
>TRBJ2-3|TRBD1|-|TRBV19
CASRTGSTSTDTQYF
TGTGCCAGTAGGACAGGGAGTACTAGCACAGATACGCAGTATTTT
>TRBJ1-1|-|-|TRBV2
CASSVPGVNTEAFF
TGTGCCAGCAGTGTACCGGGGGTGAACACTGAAGCTTTCTTT
>TRBJ1-1|TRBD1|-|TRBV18
CASSSQTGEVEASTEAFF
TGTGCCAGCTCAAGCCAAACAGGGGAGGTGGAGGCGAGCACTGAAGCTTTCTTT
>TRBJ2-6|-|-|TRBV6-6
CATTRRDKADVLTF
TGTGCCACCACTAGGAGGGACAAAGCAGACGTCCTGACTTTC
>TRBJ2-3|-|-|TRBV5-5
CASGDTQYF
TGTGCCAGCGGGGATACGCAGTATTTT
>TRBJ2-7|TRBD2|-|TRBV7-9
CASSLLAGGRVQYF
TGTGCCAGCAGCTTATTAGCGGGGGGCCGGGTGCAGTACTTC
>TRBJ1-5|TRBD1|-|TRBV28
CATRTGEVQPQHF
TGTGCCACTAGGACAGGGGAGGTTCAGCCCCAGCATTTT
>TRBJ2-5|-|-|TRBV7-3
CASSLSGRETQYF
TGTGCCAGCAGCTTAAGCGGGCGGGAGACCCAGTACTTC
>TRBJ2-7|TRBD2|-|TRBV7-2
CASSLSSGAQSEQYF
TGTGCCAGCAGCTTAAGTAGCGGGGCCCAGTCCGAGCAGTACTTC
>TRBJ1-5|-|-|TRBV19
CASSRTAQNQPQHF
TGTGCCAGTAGCCGGACGGCGCAAAATCAGCCCCAGCATTTT
>TRBJ1-5|-|-|TRBV7-2
CASSYSHGAGQPQHF
TGTGCCAGCAGCTACAGCCACGGGGCAGGGCAGCCCCAGCATTTT
>TRBJ2-5|TRBD2|-|TRBV27
CASSLRSGGAGETQYF
TGTGCCAGCAGTTTAAGGAGCGGGGGGGCCGGGGAGACCCAGTACTTC
>TRBJ2-1|TRBD1|-|TRBV7-2
CASSQGTGRHNEQFF
TGTGCCAGCAGCCAGGGGACAGGCCGGCACAATGAGCAGTTCTTC
>TRBJ1-2|TRBD1|-|TRBV25-1
CASSDFYRDRDGGYTF
TGTGCCAGCAGTGATTTTTACCGGGACAGGGATGGAGGCTACACCTTC
>TRBJ1-1|-|-|TRBV7-8
CASSSVTEAFF
TGTGCCAGCAGCTCGGTCACTGAAGCTTTCTTT
>TRBJ1-1|-|-|TRBV27
CASSLNLGRRQWGTEAFF
TGTGCCAGCAGTTTAAATTTAGGTAGGAGGCAGTGGGGCACTGAAGCTTTCTTT
>TRBJ2-1|TRBD1|large|TRBV4-3
CASSQEGGDRGKQFF
TGCGCCAGCAGCCAAGAAGGGGGGGACAGGGGTAAGCAGTTCTTC
>TRBJ2-5|-|-|TRBV7-8
CASSFLRGVGETQYF
TGTGCCAGCAGCTTCCTACGAGGGGTTGGAGAGACCCAGTACTTC
>TRBJ2-1|-|-|TRBV4-2
CASSQDLGGRYNEQFF
TGTGCCAGCAGCCAAGATCTGGGCGGCCGCTACAATGAGCAGTTCTTC
>TRBJ2-3|TRBD1|-|TRBV15
CATSRGQGTDTQYF
TGTGCCACCAGCAGGGGACAGGGCACAGATACGCAGTATTTT
>TRBJ1-5|-|-|TRBV18
CASSPNAGAGNQPQHF
TGTGCCAGCTCACCGAATGCGGGGGCTGGCAATCAGCCCCAGCATTTT